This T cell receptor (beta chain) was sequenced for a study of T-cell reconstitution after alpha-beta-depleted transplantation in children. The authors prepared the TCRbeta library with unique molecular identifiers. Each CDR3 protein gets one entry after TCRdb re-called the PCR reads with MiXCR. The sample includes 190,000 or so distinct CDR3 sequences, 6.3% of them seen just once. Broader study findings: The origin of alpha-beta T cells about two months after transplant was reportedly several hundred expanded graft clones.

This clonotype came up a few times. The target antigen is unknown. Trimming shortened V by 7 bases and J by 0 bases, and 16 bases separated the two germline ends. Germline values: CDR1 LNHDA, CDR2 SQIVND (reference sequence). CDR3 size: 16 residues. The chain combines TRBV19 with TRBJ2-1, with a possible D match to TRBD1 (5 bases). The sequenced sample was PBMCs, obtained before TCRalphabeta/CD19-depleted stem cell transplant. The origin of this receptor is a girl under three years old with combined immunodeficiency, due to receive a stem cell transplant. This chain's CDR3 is CASTPVTGFSYNEQFF. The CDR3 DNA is TGTGCCAGTACTCCCGTCACAGGATTCTCCTACAATGAGCAGTTCTTC.